This TCR beta chain was profiled in a study of blood T cell repertoires in COVID-19. This clone was observed a handful of times. In the authors' workflow: From reference gene primer amplification, estimates of nucleated cell counts were derived. The table came from immunoSEQ multiplex PCR; TCRdb's copy has only in-frame clones and leaves some out. V and J calls and clone size follow that table, whereas D and trimming were derived from the DNA. The table records about 300,000 clones, around 90% of them present only once. Participants were placed into cohorts based on the clinical history they reported. CDR1 and CDR2 from the germline V gene are SGHVS and FQNEAQ. This CDR3 region has 15 residues. Trimming shortened V by 5 bases and J by 8 bases, and 21 bases separated the two germline ends.

This receptor was identified in a woman in her thirties who had recovered from COVID-19. Source material: PBMCs or T cells enriched from blood (not recorded which). V and J are TRBV7-8 and TRBJ1-2; D possibly corresponds to TRBD1 (5 bases). The CDR3 DNA sequence: TGTGCCAGCAGCGGAGACGGGACTCTTGTCAGGGGCTACACCTTC. Translation gives CASSGDGTLVRGYTF.